The 26 T cell receptor beta chains in this list originate from one sample, sequenced in a study of naive and memory T cell subsets. Both TRBC1 and TRBC2 were covered by a beta constant-region primer of two equimolar oligonucleotides. Via MiXCR, TCRdb re-called the UMI-ligation and nested PCR reads, giving one row per CDR3 protein. The sample gives 140,000 to 150,000 distinct CDR3 sequences, over 15% of which show up once; more than 0.13% is in the top ten. Sequenced sample: naive CD4+ T cells from blood. The source is a human donor in good health.

The V gene is TRBV2, the J gene TRBJ2-3; D gene unclear. V lost 8 bases and J 1 base, leaving 13 bases between the germline ends. Germline loops: CDR1 SNHLY, CDR2 FYNNEI. This CDR3 has 14 amino acids. DNA of the CDR3: TGTGCCAGCGTACTCGGGTCCCGCACAGATACGCAGTATTTT. Translation: CASVLGSRTDTQYF. Using reference TRBV2 and TRBJ2-3 for the parts outside the CDR3, the full variable domain is EPEVTQTPSHQVTQMGQEVILRCVPISNHLYFYWYRQILGQKVEFLVSFYNNEISEKSEIFDDQFSVERPDGSNFTLKIRSTKLEDSAMYFCASVLGSRTDTQYFGPGTRLTVL.

This clonotype came up once. J is TRBJ1-1 and V is TRBV7-2; TRBD1 matches at 7 bases. The V and J ends lost 3 bases and 7 bases, in that order; junction bases with no gene match: 8. The length of the CDR3 is 14 residues. In germline, CDR1 is SGHTA, CDR2 FQGNSA. CDR3 coding DNA: TGTGCCAGCAGCTTCCCAGGGGGAATTAGTGAAGCTTTCTTT. Translation gives CASSFPGGISEAFF.

This chain links TRBV7-9 with TRBJ2-5; D unresolved. Trimming cost V 5 bases and J 5 bases, with 12 bases left between them. CDR1 SEHNR and CDR2 FQNEAQ come from the germline V gene (reference sequence). The CDR3 has 13 amino acids. CDR3 coding DNA: TGTGCCAGCAGCGCGGCTGATAGGGAGACCCAGTACTTC. Protein: CASSAADRETQYF. Full variable domain (outside the CDR3, taken from reference TRBV7-9 and TRBJ2-5): DTGVSQNPRHKITKRGQNVTFRCDPISEHNRLYWYRQTLGQGPEFLTYFQNEAQLEKSRLLSDRFSAERPKGSFSTLEIQRTEQGDSAMYLCASSAADRETQYFGPGTRLLVL.

CDR3 nucleotides: TGCGCCAGCAGCCAGACCCTCGGGGGCCTAGCCAAAAACATTCAGTACTTC. Translating it yields CASSQTLGGLAKNIQYF. The chain joins TRBV4-1 to TRBJ2-4; D may correspond to TRBD1 or TRBD2 (6 bases each). Germline assignment: CDR1 MGHRA and CDR2 YSYEKL. The CDR3 totals 17 residues. Trimming cost V 3 bases and J 0 bases, with 15 bases left between them.

In its sample, this clonotype was seen a few times. V gene TRBV27 combines with J gene TRBJ2-3; D is ambiguous. Germline V lookup: CDR1 MNHEY, CDR2 SMNVEV (reference sequence). The CDR3 totals 18 residues. The germline V and J ends were trimmed by 5 bases and 0 bases, with 21 bases remaining between them. The CDR3 DNA follows: TGTGCCAGCAGTACCTTCTTTGCCGGCAGTACTAGCACAGATACGCAGTATTTT. Residues: CASSTFFAGSTSTDTQYF.

V gene TRBV10-3 combines with J gene TRBJ2-7; the D is unclear. V lost 0 bases to trimming and J lost 5 bases, with 8 bases between them. The CDR3 covers 13 residues. Germline-derived CDR1 and CDR2 are ENHRY and SYGVKD. CDR3 region: CAISESGSHEQYF. The CDR3 DNA reads TGTGCCATCAGTGAGTCAGGCAGCCACGAGCAGTACTTC.

A few counts support this clonotype. The V call is TRBV3-1, the J call TRBJ1-1, with D possibly matching TRBD1 (6 bases). The CDR3 length is 16 residues. Germline CDR1 is LGHDT and CDR2 is YNNKEL (reference sequence). Trimming took off 4 bases at V and 0 bases at J, with 15 bases between the two ends. The CDR3 is CASSREGQLMNTEAFF. As DNA, the CDR3 is TGTGCCAGCAGCCGCGAAGGACAGCTTATGAACACTGAAGCTTTCTTT.

This chain links TRBV20-1 with TRBJ2-7; possibly TRBD1 for D (5 bases). The CDR3 runs 15 residues. Trimming stripped 1 base from V and 1 base from J, with 14 bases between. Per germline, CDR1 DFQATT and CDR2 SNEGSKA (reference sequence). Here the CDR3 reads CSARGPTASSYEQYF. DNA of the CDR3: TGCAGTGCTAGAGGCCCGACAGCCTCTTCCTACGAGCAGTACTTC.

This rearrangement joins TRBV19 to TRBJ1-5, with 7 bases fitting TRBD1. CDR1 is LNHDA, CDR2 SQIVND, per germline (reference sequence). The CDR3 covers 19 residues. The V and J ends lost 7 bases and 1 base, in that order; junction bases with no gene match: 19. The CDR3 region has the DNA TGTGCCAGTACCTTGGGACAGCAATTGTTAATAGAGAGCAATCAGCCCCAGCATTTT. Protein sequence: CASTLGQQLLIESNQPQHF.

This clonotype has a handful of counts. This chain uses TRBV12-3 or TRBV12-4 with TRBJ2-6; unclear D gene. The ends were cut back, 6 bases at V and 0 bases at J, with 9 bases in the middle. CDR3 length: 15 residues. This CDR3 is CASRPRSSGANVLTF. In DNA form, the CDR3 reads TGTGCCAGCAGGCCTAGGAGCTCTGGGGCCAACGTCCTGACTTTC.

A few counts support this clonotype. The gene calls are TRBV27 and TRBJ2-5; D gene uncertain. The CDR3 length is 14 residues. CDR1 and CDR2 (germline): MNHEY, SMNVEV (reference sequence). The V end lost 3 bases, the J end lost 2 bases, and 10 bases lay between the germline ends. CDR3 in amino acids: CASSFLAEQETQYF. The DNA for the CDR3 is TGTGCCAGCAGTTTCCTCGCGGAACAAGAGACCCAGTACTTC.

This chain links TRBV6-2 or TRBV6-3 with TRBJ2-2; D might be TRBD2 (6 bases). V lost 8 bases and J 4 bases, leaving 8 bases between the germline ends. Looked up from germline, CDR1 is MNHEY and CDR2 is SVGEGT. The CDR3 spans 12 residues. The CDR3 DNA reads as TGTGCCAGCGGGAGGATCACCGGGGAGCTGTTTTTT. Translating it yields CASGRITGELFF.

V usage is TRBV6-5 and J usage is TRBJ2-4, with TRBD2 as a possible D gene (5 bases). Deletions cut 5 bases from V and 11 bases from J, with 16 bases between. This CDR3 region has 13 residues. Germline assignment: CDR1 MNHEY and CDR2 SVGAGI. The CDR3 sequence: CASSRGKGGLQYF. The CDR3 nucleotides are TGTGCCAGCAGTCGAGGGAAAGGTGGACTTCAGTACTTC.

The V and J genes are TRBV18 and TRBJ2-7; D is unresolved. Germline CDR1 reads KGHSH; CDR2 reads LQKENI. The CDR3 extends over 15 amino acids. The ends were cut back, 6 bases at V and 7 bases at J, with 22 bases in the middle. CDR3 nucleotide sequence: TGTGCCAGCTCCAATGCGGCGGTTGGGGTAGCAGAGCAGTACTTC. Encoded protein: CASSNAAVGVAEQYF.

The chain uses TRBV7-9 and TRBJ2-5; 7 bases agree with TRBD1. Germline-derived CDR1 and CDR2 are SEHNR and FQNEAQ (reference sequence). The CDR3 spans 14 residues. The trim removed 3 bases at V and 7 bases at J, leaving 8 bases unmatched. The CDR3 region is CASSFPTGVGTQYF. CDR3 bases: TGTGCCAGCAGCTTCCCTACAGGGGTGGGGACCCAGTACTTC.

This clonotype occurred a few times. A read error may account for a junction end that differs from germline. The V and J genes are TRBV7-9 and TRBJ2-3; D assignment may be TRBD1 or TRBD2 (5 bases each). Germline V gives CDR1 SEHNR, CDR2 FQNEAQ (reference sequence). CDR3 size: 16 residues. The CDR3 DNA reads TGTGCCAGCAGCCTAGCTAGGGGAATGGGCACAGATACGCAGTATTTT. It codes for CASSLARGMGTDTQYF.

This clonotype was seen only a few times. J is TRBJ2-1 and V is TRBV7-7; the match to TRBD2 covers 13 bases. The CDR3 is made up of 20 amino acids. Germline CDR1 reads SSHAT; CDR2 reads FNYEAQ (reference sequence). After removal of 5 bases from V and 0 bases from J, the junction contained 13 bases not matched to a gene. CDR3: CASSVGGQGLAGYSYNEQFF. CDR3 nucleotide sequence: TGTGCCAGCAGCGTAGGGGGACAGGGACTAGCGGGATACTCCTACAATGAGCAGTTCTTC. Complete variable domain (other parts from reference TRBV7-7 and TRBJ2-1): GAGVSQSPRYKVTKRGQDVTLRCDPISSHATLYWYQQALGQGPEFLTYFNYEAQPDKSGLPSDRFSAERPEGSISTLTIQRTEQRDSAMYRCASSVGGQGLAGYSYNEQFFGPGTRLTVL.

CDR3 sequence: CASRLGQVPGELFF. DNA of the CDR3: TGTGCCAGCAGATTGGGACAGGTACCCGGGGAGCTGTTTTTT. V gene TRBV7-2 combines with J gene TRBJ2-2; 8 bases fit TRBD1. In germline, CDR1 is SGHTA, CDR2 FQGNSA. The junction had 6 bases not matched to a gene; V was cut back by 6 bases and J by 6 bases. The length of the CDR3 is 14 residues.

This clonotype turned up a few times. The CDR3 protein is CASSVASSYNSPLHF. In DNA form, the CDR3 reads TGTGCCAGCAGCGTAGCGAGCTCCTATAATTCACCCCTCCACTTT. This chain connects TRBV9 to TRBJ1-6; D gene uncertain. The CDR3 contains 15 residues. Germline V gene lookup returns CDR1 SGDLS and CDR2 YYNGEE. V lost 0 bases to trimming and J lost 0 bases, with 4 bases between them.

This clonotype was seen more than once but under ten times. The rearrangement uses TRBV30 and TRBJ1-2, with 7 bases fitting TRBD1. V shed 0 bases and J 7 bases; nucleotides not matched to a gene: 8. CDR3 length equals 14 residues. Germline V lookup: CDR1 GTSNPN, CDR2 SVGIG (reference sequence). The CDR3 spells CAWSVRGLGGGYTF. The CDR3 DNA is TGTGCCTGGAGTGTGAGGGGGCTTGGCGGTGGCTACACCTTC. Combining the CDR3 with reference TRBV30 and TRBJ1-2 gives the whole variable domain SQTIHQWPATLVQPVGSPLSLECTVEGTSNPNLYWYRQAAGRGLQLLFYSVGIGQISSEVPQNLSASRPQDRQFILSSKKLLLSDSGFYLCAWSVRGLGGGYTFGSGTRLTVV.

The chain couples TRBV6-6 to TRBJ2-6; possibly TRBD1 for D (6 bases). Germline V lookup: CDR1 MNHNY, CDR2 SVGAGI (reference sequence). Trimming took 6 bases from V and 2 from J, leaving 11 bases between them. CDR3 length equals 15 residues. The CDR3 coding sequence is TGTGCCAGCAGCTACGGGACAACTGGGGCCAACGTCCTGACTTTC. This gives the protein CASSYGTTGANVLTF.

In this sample, this clonotype turned up a few times. This sequence joins TRBV12-3 or TRBV12-4 and TRBJ1-1; no clear D gene. The CDR3 totals 14 residues. Trimming cost V 6 bases and J 4 bases, with 15 bases left between them. CDR3 loop: CASSLMREGTEAFF. The CDR3 bases are TGTGCCAGCAGCTTAATGCGGGAGGGCACTGAAGCTTTCTTT.

The sample holds a few counts of this clonotype. This chain connects TRBV20-1 to TRBJ2-7, with 8 bases aligning to TRBD1. Germline V gene lookup returns CDR1 DFQATT and CDR2 SNEGSKA (reference sequence). The CDR3 runs to 14 residues. V trimming: 3 bases; J trimming: 0 bases; junction bases outside the gene matches: 4. The DNA for the CDR3 is TGCAGTGCTAGTAGGACAGGGATCTCCTACGAGCAGTACTTC. It translates to CSASRTGISYEQYF.

The rearrangement links TRBV15 to TRBJ1-1; D possibly corresponds to TRBD1 (6 bases). CDR3 length: 14 residues. V was pared by 0 bases and J by 2 bases, with 7 bases between. The germline V gene has CDR1 LNHNV and CDR2 YYDKDF (reference sequence). CDR3 in amino acids: CATSREGGNTEAFF. DNA of the CDR3: TGTGCCACCAGCAGAGAAGGGGGTAACACTGAAGCTTTCTTT. The complete variable domain, with remaining parts taken from reference TRBV15 and TRBJ1-1, reads DAMVIQNPRYQVTQFGKPVTLSCSQTLNHNVMYWYQQKSSQAPKLLFHYYDKDFNNEADTPDNFQSRRPNTSFCFLDIRSPGLGDTAMYLCATSREGGNTEAFFGQGTRLTVV.

This chain connects TRBV20-1 to TRBJ2-3, with a possible D match to TRBD2 (6 bases). Germline CDR1 is DFQATT and CDR2 is SNEGSKA (reference sequence). CDR3 length equals 13 residues. V was pared by 6 bases and J by 0 bases, with 10 bases between. CDR3 loop: CSAPAGSTDTQYF. CDR3 bases: TGCAGTGCCCCAGCGGGTAGCACAGATACGCAGTATTTT.

This clonotype was detected a few times. This chain uses TRBV2 with TRBJ2-4; the D gene is possibly TRBD2 (7 bases). The V gene's germline CDR1 is SNHLY and CDR2 FYNNEI. The CDR3 is 13 residues long. With 6 bases removed from V and 6 bases from J, the gap between germline ends came to 12 bases. The CDR3 here is CASSRGALNIQYF. CDR3 coding DNA: TGTGCCAGCAGCCGGGGGGCGTTAAACATTCAGTACTTC.